Included here is one T cell receptor beta chain sequence, with context. The entry originates in a study of shared clonotypes between healthy human individuals. V dropped 6 bases and J dropped 1; count of bases not matched to a gene: 5. The CDR3 totals 14 residues. Germline CDR1 is MNHEY and CDR2 is SVGAGI. Here immunoSEQ multiplex PCR was the method, and the copy in TCRdb shows in-frame clones only, minus some. The table lists roughly 2.5 million clones, 85% to 95% of them singletons, with around 0.15% in the top ten. This receptor was taken from a young man in good health. The sequenced sample consisted of naive CD4+ T cells sorted from blood. As to subset: CD45RA+ positively selected. This chain connects TRBV6-5 to TRBJ2-5, with 7 nucleotides matching TRBD2. The CDR3: CASSRASGQETQYF. CDR3 in DNA: TGTGCCAGCAGCCGAGCTAGCGGCCAAGAGACCCAGTACTTC.